These T cell receptor beta chains were read from a single sample in a study of OX40 agonist ivuxolimab in advanced cancers. Clones were sequenced by immunoSEQ multiplex PCR, and TCRdb holds only the in-frame ones, with some missing. The sample carries more than 11,000 clones, around 80% recorded once. The input for sequencing was CD4+ or CD8+ T cells sorted from blood, taken in a trial of the OX40 agonist ivuxolimab. These receptors were obtained from an adult with an advanced solid tumor such as melanoma, head and neck, liver or kidney cancer. Both conserved end residues are part of each CDR3. The D gene is left open where the match is weak. Clone size is not always given. Where it is, it says once, few, many or a class for expanded clones.

d_gene: TRBD2
j_gene: TRBJ2-7
len: 13
abundance: .
v_gene: TRBV28
CDR3aa: CASLTSGHYEQYF
CDR3nt: TGTGCCTCCTTAACTAGCGGGCACTACGAGCAGTACTTC

d_gene: .
j_gene: TRBJ2-7
len: 15
abundance: .
v_gene: TRBV7-9
CDR3aa: CASSQDGFRGDEQYF
CDR3nt: TGCGCCAGCAGCCAAGATGGTTTTAGGGGCGACGAGCAGTACTTC

d_gene: .
j_gene: TRBJ2-5
len: 15
abundance: .
v_gene: TRBV11-2
CDR3aa: CASSSPVGVQETQYF
CDR3nt: TGTGCCAGCAGCTCCCCCGTGGGGGTTCAAGAGACCCAGTACTTC

d_gene: TRBD2
j_gene: TRBJ2-3
len: 16
abundance: .
v_gene: TRBV9
CDR3aa: CASSPPSGGGTDTQYF
CDR3nt: TGTGCCAGCAGCCCACCTAGCGGGGGGGGCACAGATACGCAGTATTTT

d_gene: TRBD1
j_gene: TRBJ2-7
len: 15
abundance: few
v_gene: TRBV11-3
CDR3aa: CASSLDGTGGYEQYF
CDR3nt: TGTGCCAGCAGCTTAGATGGGACAGGGGGCTACGAGCAGTACTTC

d_gene: .
j_gene: TRBJ2-7
len: 13
abundance: .
v_gene: TRBV28
CDR3aa: CASSSAGGREQYF
CDR3nt: TGTGCCAGCAGTTCGGCAGGCGGGCGCGAGCAGTACTTC

d_gene: TRBD1
j_gene: TRBJ1-2
len: 18
abundance: .
v_gene: TRBV4-2
CDR3aa: CASSQPGTGAAIRYGYTF
CDR3nt: TGTGCCAGCAGCCAGCCCGGGACAGGGGCCGCGATAAGGTATGGCTACACCTTC

d_gene: .
j_gene: TRBJ2-1
len: 14
abundance: .
v_gene: TRBV5-1
CDR3aa: CASRGENSYNEQFF
CDR3nt: TGCGCCAGCAGAGGCGAGAACTCCTACAATGAGCAGTTCTTC

d_gene: .
j_gene: TRBJ1-1
len: 20
abundance: .
v_gene: TRBV7-3
CDR3aa: CASSLFFLRDATTAATEAFF
CDR3nt: TGTGCCAGCAGCTTATTCTTTTTGCGGGACGCTACCACTGCCGCCACTGAAGCTTTCTTT

d_gene: .
j_gene: TRBJ2-3
len: 16
abundance: .
v_gene: TRBV11-1
CDR3aa: CASSLAERIRPDTQYF
CDR3nt: TGTGCCAGCAGCTTAGCGGAGAGAATCCGGCCAGATACGCAGTATTTT

d_gene: .
j_gene: TRBJ1-4
len: 18
abundance: few
v_gene: TRBV28
CDR3aa: CASRTDKVLLQTNEKLFF
CDR3nt: TGTGCCAGCAGGACGGACAAAGTCCTTCTACAAACTAATGAAAAACTGTTTTTT

d_gene: TRBD1
j_gene: TRBJ2-3
len: 14
abundance: .
v_gene: TRBV5-6
CDR3aa: CASNIQGAADTQYF
CDR3nt: TGTGCCAGCAATATACAGGGGGCGGCAGATACGCAGTATTTT

d_gene: .
j_gene: TRBJ2-7
len: 14
abundance: .
v_gene: TRBV7-9
CDR3aa: CASSSTREMDEQYF
CDR3nt: TGTGCCAGCTCTTCCACCAGGGAAATGGACGAGCAGTACTTC

d_gene: TRBD1
j_gene: TRBJ1-5
len: 16
abundance: .
v_gene: TRBV28
CDR3aa: CASSPGTAWSNQPQHF
CDR3nt: TGTGCCAGCAGTCCTGGGACAGCGTGGAGCAATCAGCCCCAGCATTTT

d_gene: .
j_gene: TRBJ1-1
len: 15
abundance: .
v_gene: TRBV4-2
CDR3aa: CASSSSGSRHTEAFF
CDR3nt: TGTGCCAGCAGCTCCTCAGGCAGCAGGCACACTGAAGCTTTCTTT

d_gene: .
j_gene: TRBJ2-2
len: 13
abundance: few
v_gene: TRBV27
CDR3aa: CASSSHLAGELFF
CDR3nt: TGTGCCAGCAGTTCCCACTTGGCCGGGGAGCTGTTTTTT

d_gene: .
j_gene: TRBJ2-7
len: 14
abundance: once
v_gene: TRBV9
CDR3aa: CASSVGPGWYEQYF
CDR3nt: TGTGCCAGCAGCGTAGGGCCGGGATGGTACGAGCAGTACTTC

d_gene: .
j_gene: TRBJ2-7
len: 13
abundance: .
v_gene: TRBV27
CDR3aa: CASRPGLAYEQYF
CDR3nt: TGTGCCAGCAGGCCGGGACTTGCCTACGAGCAGTACTTC

d_gene: .
j_gene: TRBJ2-7
len: 12
abundance: .
v_gene: TRBV27
CDR3aa: CATRDLGYEQYF
CDR3nt: TGTGCCACCCGGGACCTGGGCTACGAGCAGTACTTC

d_gene: TRBD2
j_gene: TRBJ2-1
len: 16
abundance: once
v_gene: TRBV27
CDR3aa: CASSRASGPTNNEQFF
CDR3nt: TGTGCCAGCAGTCGGGCTAGCGGGCCCACTAACAATGAGCAGTTCTTC

d_gene: .
j_gene: TRBJ2-7
len: 16
abundance: .
v_gene: TRBV21-1
CDR3aa: CASSPRGPEVPYEQYF
CDR3nt: TGTGCCAGCAGCCCCCGGGGTCCAGAAGTCCCCTACGAGCAGTACTTC

d_gene: TRBD2
j_gene: TRBJ2-2
len: 15
abundance: .
v_gene: TRBV28
CDR3aa: CASSLSGSGTGELFF
CDR3nt: TGTGCCAGCAGTCTTAGCGGGAGTGGCACCGGGGAGCTGTTTTTT

d_gene: .
j_gene: TRBJ2-7
len: 14
abundance: .
v_gene: TRBV4-3
CDR3aa: CASSQVLGIYEQYF
CDR3nt: TGCGCCAGCAGCCAAGTCCTAGGGATCTACGAGCAGTACTTC

d_gene: .
j_gene: TRBJ1-3
len: 15
abundance: .
v_gene: TRBV19
CDR3aa: CASSIAPDSGNTIYF
CDR3nt: TGTGCCAGTAGCATTGCCCCCGACTCTGGAAACACCATATATTTT

d_gene: .
j_gene: TRBJ2-1
len: 18
abundance: few
v_gene: TRBV18
CDR3aa: CASSPQRQTLRSYNEQFF
CDR3nt: TGTGCCAGCTCACCACAGAGGCAGACCCTACGCTCCTACAATGAGCAGTTCTTC

d_gene: .
j_gene: TRBJ1-5
len: 16
abundance: .
v_gene: TRBV18
CDR3aa: CASSEYPDSGRGPQHF
CDR3nt: TGTGCCAGCTCAGAATATCCGGACTCCGGGAGAGGGCCCCAGCATTTT

d_gene: .
j_gene: TRBJ2-1
len: 15
abundance: .
v_gene: TRBV7-9
CDR3aa: CASSPTQGRFSEQFF
CDR3nt: TGTGCCAGCAGTCCCACGCAGGGCCGATTTAGTGAGCAGTTCTTC

d_gene: .
j_gene: TRBJ1-4
len: 14
abundance: once
v_gene: TRBV28
CDR3aa: CASSFVQVREKLFF
CDR3nt: TGTGCCAGCAGTTTCGTCCAGGTACGGGAAAAACTGTTTTTT

d_gene: .
j_gene: TRBJ2-1
len: 18
abundance: once
v_gene: TRBV4-3
CDR3aa: CASSQDEGGLSSYNEQFF
CDR3nt: TGCGCCAGCAGCCAAGACGAGGGAGGCTTAAGCTCCTACAATGAGCAGTTCTTC

d_gene: .
j_gene: TRBJ2-2
len: 12
abundance: .
v_gene: TRBV4-2
CDR3aa: CASSQRTGELFF
CDR3nt: TGTGCCAGCAGCCAGAGAACCGGGGAGCTGTTTTTT

d_gene: .
j_gene: TRBJ2-2
len: 15
abundance: once
v_gene: TRBV27
CDR3aa: CASRYGWANTGELFF
CDR3nt: TGTGCCAGCAGATACGGATGGGCGAACACCGGGGAGCTGTTTTTT

d_gene: TRBD1
j_gene: TRBJ1-5
len: 15
abundance: .
v_gene: TRBV28
CDR3aa: CASSLFDRGDQPQHF
CDR3nt: TGTGCCAGCAGTTTATTCGACAGGGGAGATCAGCCCCAGCATTTT

d_gene: TRBD2
j_gene: TRBJ2-7
len: 14
abundance: .
v_gene: TRBV4-3
CDR3aa: CASSRLAGVDEQYF
CDR3nt: TGCGCCAGCAGCCGTCTAGCGGGAGTGGACGAGCAGTACTTC

d_gene: .
j_gene: TRBJ2-4
len: 14
abundance: .
v_gene: TRBV9
CDR3aa: CASSGGGAGNIQYF
CDR3nt: TGTGCCAGCAGTGGAGGGGGGGCTGGAAACATTCAGTACTTC

d_gene: TRBD1
j_gene: TRBJ1-1
len: 15
abundance: .
v_gene: TRBV13
CDR3aa: CASSLGRGLGTEAFF
CDR3nt: TGTGCCAGCAGCTTAGGCAGGGGGCTTGGCACTGAAGCTTTCTTT

d_gene: TRBD2
j_gene: TRBJ2-3
len: 15
abundance: .
v_gene: TRBV7-8
CDR3aa: CASSFSGRRTDTQYF
CDR3nt: TGTGCCAGCAGCTTTAGCGGGAGGCGCACAGATACGCAGTATTTT

d_gene: .
j_gene: TRBJ2-2
len: 15
abundance: .
v_gene: TRBV4-1
CDR3aa: CASSPFSGVTGELFF
CDR3nt: TGCGCCAGCAGCCCGTTCTCAGGGGTAACCGGGGAGCTGTTTTTT

d_gene: TRBD1
j_gene: TRBJ2-7
len: 16
abundance: .
v_gene: TRBV30
CDR3aa: CAWSEGGIFHLYEQYF
CDR3nt: TGTGCCTGGAGTGAAGGGGGCATTTTCCACTTATACGAGCAGTACTTC

d_gene: .
j_gene: TRBJ2-5
len: 14
abundance: .
v_gene: TRBV6-5
CDR3aa: CASSYPGAQETQYF
CDR3nt: TGTGCCAGCAGTTACCCAGGGGCGCAAGAGACCCAGTACTTC

d_gene: .
j_gene: TRBJ1-4
len: 15
abundance: .
v_gene: TRBV28
CDR3aa: CASRSGRATNEKLFF
CDR3nt: TGTGCCAGCAGATCAGGACGGGCAACTAATGAAAAACTGTTTTTT

d_gene: .
j_gene: TRBJ2-1
len: 16
abundance: few
v_gene: TRBV29-1
CDR3aa: CSVEDWYVSSYNEQFF
CDR3nt: TGCAGCGTTGAAGATTGGTACGTCAGCTCCTACAATGAGCAGTTCTTC

d_gene: TRBD2
j_gene: TRBJ2-1
len: 17
abundance: .
v_gene: TRBV9
CDR3aa: CASSARTSGSSLVEQFF
CDR3nt: TGTGCCAGCAGCGCCCGGACTAGCGGGAGTAGTCTGGTAGAGCAGTTCTTC

d_gene: TRBD1
j_gene: TRBJ2-7
len: 14
abundance: .
v_gene: TRBV11-1
CDR3aa: CASSSGQGAYEQYF
CDR3nt: TGTGCCAGCAGCTCGGGACAGGGGGCGTACGAGCAGTACTTC

d_gene: TRBD1
j_gene: TRBJ2-7
len: 15
abundance: .
v_gene: TRBV9
CDR3aa: CASSVGGTESYEQYF
CDR3nt: TGTGCCAGCAGCGTAGGGGGGACAGAGTCCTACGAGCAGTACTTC

d_gene: .
j_gene: TRBJ2-1
len: 11
abundance: .
v_gene: TRBV12-5
CDR3aa: CASGSGYEQFF
CDR3nt: TGTGCTAGTGGTTCAGGGTATGAGCAGTTCTTC

d_gene: .
j_gene: TRBJ2-5
len: 12
abundance: once
v_gene: TRBV7-9
CDR3aa: CASSIQGQTQYF
CDR3nt: TGTGCCAGCAGCATTCAGGGGCAGACCCAGTACTTC

d_gene: .
j_gene: TRBJ2-7
len: 12
abundance: .
v_gene: TRBV7-9
CDR3aa: CASSLGRYEQYF
CDR3nt: TGTGCCAGCAGCTTAGGTCGTTACGAGCAGTACTTC

d_gene: TRBD2
j_gene: TRBJ2-2
len: 16
abundance: once
v_gene: TRBV28
CDR3aa: CASSLGLAGASGELFF
CDR3nt: TGTGCCAGCAGCCTCGGACTAGCGGGAGCGAGCGGGGAGCTGTTTTTT

d_gene: .
j_gene: TRBJ1-2
len: 12
abundance: .
v_gene: TRBV7-9
CDR3aa: CASSPRSGGYTF
CDR3nt: TGTGCCAGCAGCCCCAGATCGGGGGGCTACACCTTC